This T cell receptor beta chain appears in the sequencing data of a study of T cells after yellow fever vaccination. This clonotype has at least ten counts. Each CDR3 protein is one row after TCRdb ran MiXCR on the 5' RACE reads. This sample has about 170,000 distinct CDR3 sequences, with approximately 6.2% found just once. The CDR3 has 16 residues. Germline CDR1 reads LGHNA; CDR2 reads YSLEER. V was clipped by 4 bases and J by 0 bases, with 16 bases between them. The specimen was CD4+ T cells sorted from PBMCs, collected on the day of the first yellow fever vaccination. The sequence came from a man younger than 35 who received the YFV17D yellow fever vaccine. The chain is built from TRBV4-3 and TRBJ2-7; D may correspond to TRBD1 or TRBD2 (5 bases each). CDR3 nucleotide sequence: TGCGCCAGCAGCCGCGGACACGGGGACCGCTCCTACGAGCAGTACTTC. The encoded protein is CASSRGHGDRSYEQYF.